The sequence of this T cell receptor (beta chain) was determined in a study of blood T cell repertoires in COVID-19. Overall study: Specimens from acute and convalescent COVID-19 originated in the United States, Italy and Spain. T cells, B-cell-depleted T cells, or PBMCs provided the cDNA or gDNA that served as material.

In the source study's methods: Estimates of nucleated cell counts were drawn from the amplification of reference gene primers. Generated by immunoSEQ multiplex PCR, the TCRdb table keeps only in-frame clones and is missing some. Clone size and the V and J calls come from that table; the DNA yielded D and trimming. The sample contains approximately 300,000 clones, around 87% of which appear only once. There are a few counts of this clone. The V gene lost 4 bases and the J gene lost 6 bases, with 23 bases spanning the gap. Germline CDR1 reads SGHAT; CDR2 reads FQNNGV. The CDR3 covers 17 residues. Sequenced: peripheral blood. The source is a young man with active or convalescent COVID-19. The chain couples TRBV11-2 to TRBJ2-3; D is perhaps TRBD2 (6 bases). The CDR3 DNA reads as TGTGCCAGCAGCTCCCCCCCGGGACTTACTATTAATGATACGCAGTATTTT. Encoded protein: CASSSPPGLTINDTQYF.